The 21 T cell receptor beta chains presented below share a single source sample, sequenced in a study of vaccination effects on CD4 cells after COVID-19. Using viral peptide pools, the ViraFEST assay grew out antigen-specific CD4+ T cells prior to sequencing. It was after nine to eleven days of culture that CD4+ T cells were isolated. Negative nucleocapsid antibody tests before and after vaccination confirmed no previous SARS-CoV-2 infection. Antigens for these TCRs are unknown. Profiled with immunoSEQ multiplex PCR; TCRdb holds only in-frame clones, not every one. This sample has tens of thousands of clones, with more than 60% found just once. The sequencing used CD4+ T cells from PBMCs cultured with SARS-CoV-2 spike peptides, collected before COVID-19 vaccination. Receptor source: a human donor who received a COVID-19 vaccine.

V usage is TRBV7-2 and J usage is TRBJ2-3, with TRBD2 as a possible D gene (6 bases). CDR3 size: 15 residues. The germline CDR1 and CDR2 sequences are SGHTA and FQGNSA. V lost 5 bases, J lost 2 bases, and 14 bases lay in between. CDR3 in DNA: TGTGCCAGCAGCCGCGGGGTAGGGTTCACAGATACGCAGTATTTT. This gives the protein CASSRGVGFTDTQYF. The full variable domain, its missing parts supplied by reference TRBV7-2 and TRBJ2-3, is GAGVSQSPSNKVTEKGKDVELRCDPISGHTALYWYRQSLGQGLEFLIYFQGNSAPDKSGLPSDRFSAERTGGSVSTLTIQRTQQEDSAVYLCASSRGVGFTDTQYFGPGTRLTVL.

This clone came up a few times. The CDR3 spells CAISLRVAGDSYEQYF. The DNA for the CDR3 is TGTGCCATCAGCCTCCGGGTAGCGGGGGATTCCTACGAGCAGTACTTC. The V call is TRBV10-3, the J call TRBJ2-7; 9 bases are shared with TRBD2. V lost 6 bases, J lost 1 base, and 10 bases stayed unmatched. Germline loops: CDR1 ENHRY, CDR2 SYGVKD. CDR3 length: 16 residues.

This chain links TRBV5-6 with TRBJ1-5; no definite D call. The CDR3 covers 13 residues. Germline lookup yields CDR1 SGHDT and CDR2 YYEEEE. Trimming took 2 bases from V and 6 from J, leaving 9 bases between them. DNA of the CDR3: TGTGCCAGCAGCTTAAGGGCTACTCAGCCCCAGCATTTT. This translates into CASSLRATQPQHF.

The chain employs TRBV5-1 and TRBJ2-3; 9 bases line up with TRBD2. J lost 6 bases, V lost 4 bases, and 6 bases had no gene match. Germline V lookup: CDR1 SGHRS, CDR2 YFSETQ. This CDR3 spans 14 amino acids. As DNA, the CDR3 is TGCGCCAGCAGCGTTAATAGCGGGAGTGATACGCAGTATTTT. Amino acids: CASSVNSGSDTQYF.

This rearrangement joins TRBV19 to TRBJ2-1; TRBD2 matches at 7 bases. CDR1 and CDR2 from the germline V gene are LNHDA and SQIVND (reference sequence). Trimming took 6 bases from V and 3 from J; bases not matched to a gene: 11. The CDR3 length is 16 residues. The CDR3 sequence: CASRHRGDRNYNEQFF. The CDR3 nucleotides are TGTGCCAGTAGGCACCGGGGGGATCGAAACTACAATGAGCAGTTCTTC.

The chain has TRBV9 and TRBJ1-2, with unresolved D. V gave up 4 bases and J gave up 8 bases, with 18 bases separating them. Looked up from germline, CDR1 is SGDLS and CDR2 is YYNGEE. The CDR3 covers 14 residues. The CDR3 DNA sequence: TGTGCCAGCAGCCCACGGACCGTCCGCGTGGGCTACACCTTC. The encoded protein is CASSPRTVRVGYTF.

The DNA for the CDR3 is TGTGCCAGCTCCCGCCGGGGTTGGCGGGAGAGCGCGAACACCGGGGAGCTGTTTTTT. Translation gives CASSRRGWRESANTGELFF. This chain connects TRBV28 to TRBJ2-2; 7 bases agree with TRBD2. V was clipped by 8 bases and J by 0 bases; unmatched bases: 18. CDR3 size: 19 residues. Germline V CDR1 and CDR2: MDHEN, SYDVKM.

This clone was counted between two and nine times. This chain links TRBV7-3 with TRBJ1-2; 11 bases are shared with TRBD1. The CDR3 covers 16 residues. Germline V gene lookup returns CDR1 SGHTA and CDR2 FQGTGA. V was pared by 5 bases and J by 8 bases, with 13 bases of the junction left unmatched. The CDR3 DNA sequence: TGTGCCAGCAGCCCCCTTGGGACAGGGGGTTTGGGAGGCTACACCTTC. Protein: CASSPLGTGGLGGYTF.

The rearrangement links TRBV5-1 to TRBJ1-1, with D perhaps TRBD1 (5 bases). CDR1 and CDR2 from the germline V gene are SGHRS and YFSETQ. The CDR3 loop spans 14 amino acids. Trimming removed 4 bases from V and 1 base from J, with 11 bases in between. Here the CDR3 reads CASSLATGNTEAFF. CDR3 sequence (DNA): TGCGCCAGCAGCCTCGCTACAGGGAACACTGAAGCTTTCTTT.

This clone came up a few times. V and J are TRBV5-1 and TRBJ2-7, with D perhaps matching TRBD1 or TRBD2 (5 bases each). CDR1 is SGHRS and CDR2 is YFSETQ in the germline V gene. V gave up 4 bases and J gave up 7 bases, with 18 bases separating them. The CDR3 has 14 residues. The CDR3 sequence: CASSLDGTSREQYF. The CDR3 DNA follows: TGCGCCAGCAGCCTGGACGGGACCTCGAGGGAGCAGTACTTC.

This chain connects TRBV30 to TRBJ2-7; tentatively, D is TRBD2 (6 bases). Germline CDR1 and CDR2: GTSNPN and SVGIG (reference sequence). V was clipped by 2 bases and J by 2 bases, with 13 bases between them. The CDR3 spans 14 residues. CDR3 in DNA: TGTGCCTGGAGTTCGGAGGGGTATCCCTACGAGCAGTACTTC. Translating it yields CAWSSEGYPYEQYF.

The chain joins TRBV5-1 to TRBJ1-3; perhaps TRBD1 as D (6 bases). Trimming left V 1 base short and J 0 bases short, with 14 bases between. CDR3 size: 17 residues. Germline values: CDR1 SGHRS, CDR2 YFSETQ. The chain's CDR3 is CASSLTPGHSSGNTIYF. Written as DNA, the CDR3 is TGCGCCAGCAGCTTGACTCCGGGACACAGCTCTGGAAACACCATATATTTT.

The rearrangement uses TRBV6-5 and TRBJ2-2, with 8 bases identical to TRBD2. Trimming cost V 4 bases and J 8 bases; bases outside gene matches: 6. CDR3 length equals 14 residues. CDR1 and CDR2 (germline): MNHEY, SVGAGI. In DNA form, the CDR3 reads TGTGCCAGCAGTTTAAGACTAGCGTTGGGGGAGCTGTTTTTT. Protein product: CASSLRLALGELFF.

The chain couples TRBV12-1 to TRBJ1-4; the tabulated D call, TRBD1, remains unverified against the DNA. TRBV12-1 constitutes a pseudogene. The CDR3 sequence is 20 residues long. In nucleotides, the CDR3 is TGTGCCAGCAGCTTTGCGGTGCGACAGCGAGACCCTACAACTAATGAAAAACTGTTTTTT. Translating gives CASSFAVRQRDPTTNEKLFF.

The DNA of the CDR3 is TGCAGTGCTATTGACGGGCCCTCTGGAAACACCATATATTTT. Translating gives CSAIDGPSGNTIYF. The V and J genes are TRBV20-1 and TRBJ1-3; D unclear. The CDR3 has 14 residues. V dropped 4 bases and J dropped 0 bases, with 10 bases sitting between them. Per the germline V gene, CDR1 is DFQATT and CDR2 is SNEGSKA (reference sequence).

This clone has a handful of counts. The DNA of the CDR3 is TGTGCCAGCAGTGGGTGGAGGGCGAGCACTGAAGCTTTCTTT. Its translation: CASSGWRASTEAFF. The V gene is TRBV2, the J gene TRBJ1-1; D unresolved. V was shortened by 4 bases and J by 4 bases, with 13 bases between the two germline ends. The CDR3 contains 14 residues. Germline CDR1 reads SNHLY; CDR2 reads FYNNEI.

This sequence joins TRBV7-2 and TRBJ1-2; 9 bases are shared with TRBD1. CDR1 is SGHTA and CDR2 is FQGNSA in the germline V gene. The J segment lost 4 bases and the V segment lost 5 bases, leaving 8 bases of the junction unmatched. This CDR3 region has 15 residues. The CDR3 nucleotides read TGTGCCAGCAGCCTACACGGACAGGGGATCTATGGCTACACCTTC. Translated: CASSLHGQGIYGYTF.

The chain uses TRBV2 and TRBJ2-1; TRBD2 matches at 10 bases. The germline gives CDR1 SNHLY, CDR2 FYNNEI. The CDR3 loop spans 20 amino acids. V dropped 5 bases and J dropped 9; count of bases not matched to a gene: 25. CDR3 in DNA: TGTGCCAGCAGTAATCCCTTAGGGGGGTGGGAGCGGGGGGGAACTAGTGAGCAGTTCTTC. Amino acid sequence: CASSNPLGGWERGGTSEQFF.

This chain connects TRBV2 to TRBJ2-7; D might be TRBD1 (7 bases). Trimming stripped 1 base from V and 2 bases from J, with 12 bases between. Germline lookup yields CDR1 SNHLY and CDR2 FYNNEI. The CDR3 has 15 amino acids. Written as DNA, the CDR3 is TGTGCCAGCAGTGAAGGACAGGGAGGACCCTACGAGCAGTACTTC. The encoded protein is CASSEGQGGPYEQYF.

The J gene is TRBJ2-1, the V gene TRBV19; D may be TRBD1 or TRBD2 (5 bases each). Germline V gives CDR1 LNHDA, CDR2 SQIVND (reference sequence). The CDR3 contains 15 residues. V was shortened by 8 bases and J by 0 bases, with 14 bases between the two germline ends. Written as DNA, the CDR3 is TGTGCCAGTCGCAGGGAGAAGGGCTCCTACAATGAGCAGTTCTTC. This encodes CASRREKGSYNEQFF.

The chain joins TRBV5-1 to TRBJ2-7, with D possibly matching TRBD1 (6 bases). With 0 bases removed from V and 4 bases from J, the gap between germline ends came to 14 bases. This CDR3 spans 15 amino acids. Germline lookup yields CDR1 SGHRS and CDR2 YFSETQ. The CDR3 loop reads CASSLESARGYEQYF. Here the CDR3 DNA reads TGCGCCAGCAGCTTGGAATCCGCCAGGGGATACGAGCAGTACTTC.